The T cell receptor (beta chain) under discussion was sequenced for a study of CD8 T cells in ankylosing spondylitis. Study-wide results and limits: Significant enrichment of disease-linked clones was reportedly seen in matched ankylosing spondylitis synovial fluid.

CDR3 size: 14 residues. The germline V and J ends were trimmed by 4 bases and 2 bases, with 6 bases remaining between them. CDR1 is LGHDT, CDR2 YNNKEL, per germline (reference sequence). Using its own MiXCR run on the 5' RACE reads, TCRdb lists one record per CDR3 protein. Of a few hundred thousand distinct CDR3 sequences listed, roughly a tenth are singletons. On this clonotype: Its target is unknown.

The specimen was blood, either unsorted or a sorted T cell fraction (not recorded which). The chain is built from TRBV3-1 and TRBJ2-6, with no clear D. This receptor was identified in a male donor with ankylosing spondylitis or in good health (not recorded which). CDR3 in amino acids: CASSRTPGANVLTF. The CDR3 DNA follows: TGTGCCAGCAGCCGTACTCCTGGGGCCAACGTCCTGACTTTC.